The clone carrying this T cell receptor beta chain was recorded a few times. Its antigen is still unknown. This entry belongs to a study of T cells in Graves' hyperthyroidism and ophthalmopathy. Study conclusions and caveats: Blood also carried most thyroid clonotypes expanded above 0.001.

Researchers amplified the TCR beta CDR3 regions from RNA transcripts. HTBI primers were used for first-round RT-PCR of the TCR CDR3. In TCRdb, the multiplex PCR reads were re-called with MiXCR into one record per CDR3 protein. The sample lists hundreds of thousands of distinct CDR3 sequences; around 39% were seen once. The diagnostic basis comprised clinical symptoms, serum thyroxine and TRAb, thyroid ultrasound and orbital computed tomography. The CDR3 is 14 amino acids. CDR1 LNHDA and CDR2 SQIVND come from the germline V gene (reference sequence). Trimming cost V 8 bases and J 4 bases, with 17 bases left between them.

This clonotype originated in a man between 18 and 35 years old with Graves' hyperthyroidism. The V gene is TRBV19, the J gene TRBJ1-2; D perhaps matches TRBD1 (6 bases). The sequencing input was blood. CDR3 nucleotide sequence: TGTGCCAGTCTCTCGGACAGAAAATCCTATGGCTACACCTTC. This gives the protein CASLSDRKSYGYTF.